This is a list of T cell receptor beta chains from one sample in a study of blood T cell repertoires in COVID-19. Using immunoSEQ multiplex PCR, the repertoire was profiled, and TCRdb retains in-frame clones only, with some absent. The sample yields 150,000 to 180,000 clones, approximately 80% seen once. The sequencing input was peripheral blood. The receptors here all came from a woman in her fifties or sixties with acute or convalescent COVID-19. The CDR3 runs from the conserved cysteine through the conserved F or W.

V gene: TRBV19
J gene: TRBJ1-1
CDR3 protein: CASSDSHTEAFF

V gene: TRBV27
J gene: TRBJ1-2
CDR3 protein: CASSPRMAGGEFYGYTF

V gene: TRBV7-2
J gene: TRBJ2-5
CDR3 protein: CASSFFGQGVGETQYF

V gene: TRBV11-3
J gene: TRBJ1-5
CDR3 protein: CASSLDSRGGGQPQHF

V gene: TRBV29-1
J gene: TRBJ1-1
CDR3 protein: CSVGGLNTEAFF

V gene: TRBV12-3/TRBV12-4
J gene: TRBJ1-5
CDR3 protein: CASSFAGNQPQHF

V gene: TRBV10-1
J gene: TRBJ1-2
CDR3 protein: CASSESKYGDRGSYGYTF

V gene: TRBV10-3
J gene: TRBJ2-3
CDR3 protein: CAIRKDRAGDTQYF

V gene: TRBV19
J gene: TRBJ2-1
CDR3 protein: CASTVAPDNEQFF

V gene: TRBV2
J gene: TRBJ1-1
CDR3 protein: CASGRTVNTEAFF

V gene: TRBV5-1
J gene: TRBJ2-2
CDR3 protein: CASSLGVVGVNTGELFF

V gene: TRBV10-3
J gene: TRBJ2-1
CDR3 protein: CAISETPPNAEQFF

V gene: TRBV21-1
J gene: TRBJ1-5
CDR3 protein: CASSKVPGRNSNQPQHF

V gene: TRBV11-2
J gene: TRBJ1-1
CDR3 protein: CASSLRANTEAFF

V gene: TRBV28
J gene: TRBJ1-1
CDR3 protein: CASSLTLNTEAFF

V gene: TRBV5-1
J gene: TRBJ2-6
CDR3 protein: CASSLEPGSGANVLTF

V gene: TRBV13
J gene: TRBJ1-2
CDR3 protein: CASSPPRTGRSNYGYTF

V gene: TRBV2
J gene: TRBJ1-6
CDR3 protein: CASTPGQGNSPLHF

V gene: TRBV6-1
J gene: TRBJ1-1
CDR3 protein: CASSEDRNTEAFF

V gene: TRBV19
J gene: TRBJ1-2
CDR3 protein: CASSSVLTDSHGYTF

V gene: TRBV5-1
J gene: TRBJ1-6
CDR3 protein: CASHPRPDWNNSPLHF

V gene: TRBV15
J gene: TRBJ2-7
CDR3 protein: CATSRESRGSYEQYF

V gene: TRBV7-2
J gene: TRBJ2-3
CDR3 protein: CASSLLAGGSDTQYF

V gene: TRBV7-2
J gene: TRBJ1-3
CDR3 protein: CASSISISGNTIYF

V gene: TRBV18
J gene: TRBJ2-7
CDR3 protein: CASSPGTSMYEQYF

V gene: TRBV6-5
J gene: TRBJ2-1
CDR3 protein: CASSYSGRPSEQFF

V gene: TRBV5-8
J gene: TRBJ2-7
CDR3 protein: CASSSIGRVKYEQYF

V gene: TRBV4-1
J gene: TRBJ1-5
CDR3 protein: CASSQVGGMVQPQHF

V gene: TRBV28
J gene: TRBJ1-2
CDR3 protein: CASRLGQDYGYTF

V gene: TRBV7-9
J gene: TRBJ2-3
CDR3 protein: CASSSGTGSTDTQYF

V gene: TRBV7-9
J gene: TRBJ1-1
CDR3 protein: CASSNGRGMNTEAFF